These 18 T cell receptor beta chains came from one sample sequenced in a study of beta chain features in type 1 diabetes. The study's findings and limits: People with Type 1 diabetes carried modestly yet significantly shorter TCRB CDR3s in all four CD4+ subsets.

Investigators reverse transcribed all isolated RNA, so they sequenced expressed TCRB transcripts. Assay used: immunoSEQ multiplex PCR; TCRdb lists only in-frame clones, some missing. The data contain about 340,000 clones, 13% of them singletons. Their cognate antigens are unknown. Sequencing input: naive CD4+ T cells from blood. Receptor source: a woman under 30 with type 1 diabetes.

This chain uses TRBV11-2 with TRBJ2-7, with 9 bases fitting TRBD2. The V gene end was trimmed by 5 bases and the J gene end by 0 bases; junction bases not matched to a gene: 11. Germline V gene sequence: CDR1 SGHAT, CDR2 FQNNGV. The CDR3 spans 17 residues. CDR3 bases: TGTGCCAGCAGCCGGGGGGGGACTAGCCAACCCTCCTACGAGCAGTACGTC. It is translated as CASSRGGTSQPSYEQYV.

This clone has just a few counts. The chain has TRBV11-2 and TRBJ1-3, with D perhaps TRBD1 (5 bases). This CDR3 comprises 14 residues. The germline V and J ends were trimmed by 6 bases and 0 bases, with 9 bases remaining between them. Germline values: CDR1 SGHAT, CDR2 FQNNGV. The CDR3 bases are TGTGCCAGCAGGACAGCGAGCTCTGGAAACACCATATATTTT. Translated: CASRTASSGNTIYF. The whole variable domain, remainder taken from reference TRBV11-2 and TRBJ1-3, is EAGVAQSPRYKIIEKRQSVAFWCNPISGHATLYWYQQILGQGPKLLIQFQNNGVVDDSQLPKDRFSAERLKGVDSTLKIQPAKLEDSAVYLCASRTASSGNTIYFGEGSWLTVV.

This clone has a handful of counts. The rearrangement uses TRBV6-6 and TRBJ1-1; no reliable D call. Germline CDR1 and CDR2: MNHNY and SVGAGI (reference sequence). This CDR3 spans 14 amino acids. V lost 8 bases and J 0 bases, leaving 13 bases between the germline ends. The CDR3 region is CASSVERLNTEAFF. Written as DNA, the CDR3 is TGTGCCAGCTCCGTAGAACGGTTGAACACTGAAGCTTTCTTT.

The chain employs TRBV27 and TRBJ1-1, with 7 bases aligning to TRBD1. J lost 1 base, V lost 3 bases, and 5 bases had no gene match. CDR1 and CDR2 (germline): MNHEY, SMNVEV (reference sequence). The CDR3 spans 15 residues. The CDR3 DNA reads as TGTGCCAGCAGTTTCGACCGACAGGGGAACACTGAAGCTTTCTTT. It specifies CASSFDRQGNTEAFF.

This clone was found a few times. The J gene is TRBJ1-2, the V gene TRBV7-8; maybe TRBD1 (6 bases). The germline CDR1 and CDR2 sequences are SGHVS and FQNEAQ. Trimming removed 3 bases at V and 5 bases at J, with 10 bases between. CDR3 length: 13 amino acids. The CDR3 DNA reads TGTGCCAGCAGCTTGGCCACAGGGTATGGCTACACCTTC. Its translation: CASSLATGYGYTF.

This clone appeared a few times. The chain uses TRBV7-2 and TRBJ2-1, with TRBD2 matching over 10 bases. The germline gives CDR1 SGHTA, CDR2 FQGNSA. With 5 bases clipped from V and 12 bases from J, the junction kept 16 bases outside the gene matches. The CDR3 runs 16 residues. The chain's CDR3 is CASSPPGTSVPVGQFF. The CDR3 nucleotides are TGTGCCAGCAGCCCCCCCGGGACTAGCGTCCCGGTCGGGCAGTTCTTC.

The CDR3, as DNA: TGTGCCAGCTCACCTGCGGGCGGCAGCAGGGGAGAGACCCAGTACTTC. It yields the protein CASSPAGGSRGETQYF. This sequence joins TRBV18 and TRBJ2-5, with a possible D match to TRBD1 (6 bases). The CDR3 is 16 amino acids. The V and J ends lost 3 bases and 4 bases respectively, with 18 bases between them. From germline, CDR1 is KGHSH and CDR2 LQKENI.

CDR3 loop: CSVARDAGQLFF. CDR3 sequence (DNA): TGCAGCGTGGCAAGGGATGCGGGACAGTTGTTTTTT. The chain is built from TRBV29-1 and TRBJ1-4; the match to TRBD1 covers 7 bases. Germline CDR1 reads SQVTM; CDR2 reads ANQGSEA. The junction had 13 bases not matched to a gene; V was cut back by 6 bases and J by 15 bases. The CDR3 has 12 amino acids.

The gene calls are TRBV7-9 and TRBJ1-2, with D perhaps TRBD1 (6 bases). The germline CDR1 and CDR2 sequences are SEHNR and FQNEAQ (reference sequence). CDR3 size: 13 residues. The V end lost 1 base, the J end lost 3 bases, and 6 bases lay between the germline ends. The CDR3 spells CASSLDRDYGYTF. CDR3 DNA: TGTGCCAGCAGCTTAGACAGGGACTATGGCTACACCTTC.

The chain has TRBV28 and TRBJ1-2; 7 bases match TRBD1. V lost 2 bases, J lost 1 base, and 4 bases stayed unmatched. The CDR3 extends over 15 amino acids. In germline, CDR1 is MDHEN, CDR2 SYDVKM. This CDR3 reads CASSLGTANNYGYTF. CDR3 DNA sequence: TGTGCCAGCAGTTTAGGGACAGCGAATAACTATGGCTACACCTTC.

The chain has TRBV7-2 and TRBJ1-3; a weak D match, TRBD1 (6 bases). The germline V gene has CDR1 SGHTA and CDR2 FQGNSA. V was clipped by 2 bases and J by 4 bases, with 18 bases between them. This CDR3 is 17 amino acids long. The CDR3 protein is CASSLPYRGARGNTIYF. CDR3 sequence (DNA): TGTGCCAGCAGCTTACCGTATCGGGGGGCGCGAGGAAACACCATATATTTT.

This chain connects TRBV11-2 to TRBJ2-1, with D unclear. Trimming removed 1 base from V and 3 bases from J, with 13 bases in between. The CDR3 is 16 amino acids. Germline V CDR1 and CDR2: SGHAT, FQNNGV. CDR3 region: CASSLGASRSYNEQFF. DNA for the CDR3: TGTGCCAGCAGCTTAGGCGCTAGTAGAAGCTACAATGAGCAGTTCTTC.

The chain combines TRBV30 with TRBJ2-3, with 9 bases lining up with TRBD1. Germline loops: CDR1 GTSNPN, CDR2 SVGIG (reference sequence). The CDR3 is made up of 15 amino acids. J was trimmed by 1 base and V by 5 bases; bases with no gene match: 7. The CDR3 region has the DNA TGTGCCTGGGACGGGACAGGGATTCGCACAGATACGCAGTATTTT. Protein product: CAWDGTGIRTDTQYF. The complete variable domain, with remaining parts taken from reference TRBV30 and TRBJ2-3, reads SQTIHQWPATLVQPVGSPLSLECTVEGTSNPNLYWYRQAAGRGLQLLFYSVGIGQISSEVPQNLSASRPQDRQFILSSKKLLLSDSGFYLCAWDGTGIRTDTQYFGPGTRLTVL.

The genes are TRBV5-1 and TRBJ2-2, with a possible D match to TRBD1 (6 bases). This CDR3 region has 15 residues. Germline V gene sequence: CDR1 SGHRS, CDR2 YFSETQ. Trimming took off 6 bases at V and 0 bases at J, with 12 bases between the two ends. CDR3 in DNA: TGCGCCAGCAACCAACAGGGCGCGAACACCGGGGAGCTGTTTTTT. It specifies CASNQQGANTGELFF.

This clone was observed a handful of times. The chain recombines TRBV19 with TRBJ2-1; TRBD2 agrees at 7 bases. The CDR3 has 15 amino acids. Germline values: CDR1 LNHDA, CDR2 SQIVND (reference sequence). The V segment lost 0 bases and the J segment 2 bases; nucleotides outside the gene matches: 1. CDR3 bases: TGTGCCAGTAGTATAGAAGCGGGACCCTACAATGAGCAGTTCTTC. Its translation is CASSIEAGPYNEQFF.

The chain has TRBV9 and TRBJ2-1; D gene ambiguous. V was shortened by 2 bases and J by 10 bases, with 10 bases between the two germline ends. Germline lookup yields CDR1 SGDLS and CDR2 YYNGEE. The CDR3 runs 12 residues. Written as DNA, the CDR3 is TGTGCCAGCAGCGTGTTTGAAGAGGAGCAGTTCTTC. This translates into CASSVFEEEQFF.

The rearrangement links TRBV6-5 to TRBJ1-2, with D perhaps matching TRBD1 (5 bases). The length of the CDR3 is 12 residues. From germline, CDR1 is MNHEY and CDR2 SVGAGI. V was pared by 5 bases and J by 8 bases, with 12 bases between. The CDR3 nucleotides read TGTGCCAGCAGTCTCGACAGATACGGCTACACCTTC. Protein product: CASSLDRYGYTF.

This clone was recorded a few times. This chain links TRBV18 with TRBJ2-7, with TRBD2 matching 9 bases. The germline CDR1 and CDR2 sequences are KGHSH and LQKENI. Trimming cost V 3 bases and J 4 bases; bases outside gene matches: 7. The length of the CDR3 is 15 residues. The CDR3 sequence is CASSPSAGGLYEQYF. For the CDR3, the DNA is TGTGCCAGCTCACCGAGTGCGGGAGGGCTATACGAGCAGTACTTC.